Listed below are T cell receptor beta chains from one sample, sequenced in a study of blood T cell repertoires in COVID-19. Here immunoSEQ multiplex PCR was the method, and the copy in TCRdb shows in-frame clones only, minus some. In the table there are about 110,000 clones, 76% of which are singletons. The sample consisted of peripheral blood. The source of these receptors is a woman over 75 with acute or convalescent COVID-19. The CDR3 runs from the conserved cysteine through the conserved F or W. The D gene is left open where the match is weak. Size is stated for part of the rows, as once, few or many counts, or as a class when the clone is expanded.

D gene: -; J gene: TRBJ2-2; clone size: -; V gene: TRBV7-2; CDR3 DNA: TGTGCCAGCAGCTCCTACACCGGGGAGCTGTTTTTT; CDR3 protein: CASSSYTGELFF
D gene: -; J gene: TRBJ2-3; clone size: -; V gene: TRBV28; CDR3 DNA: TGTGCCAGCAGCACAGTTATTACAGATACGCAGTATTTT; CDR3 protein: CASSTVITDTQYF
D gene: -; J gene: TRBJ1-3; clone size: -; V gene: TRBV2; CDR3 DNA: TGTGCCAGCAGTGACGTGAGCTCTGGAAACACCATATATTTT; CDR3 protein: CASSDVSSGNTIYF
D gene: TRBD1; J gene: TRBJ2-7; clone size: once; V gene: TRBV5-1; CDR3 DNA: TGCGCCAGCAGCCCTGAACCGGGACAGGGATCCTACGAGCAGTACTTC; CDR3 protein: CASSPEPGQGSYEQYF
D gene: TRBD2; J gene: TRBJ2-1; clone size: -; V gene: TRBV28; CDR3 DNA: TGTGCCAGCAGTTGGACTAGCGGGAGTTACAATGAGCAGTTCTTC; CDR3 protein: CASSWTSGSYNEQFF
D gene: -; J gene: TRBJ2-1; clone size: -; V gene: TRBV11-3; CDR3 DNA: TGTGCCAGCAGCCCCGGAGGCGGCAAGTCCTACAATGAGCAGTTCTTC; CDR3 protein: CASSPGGGKSYNEQFF
D gene: -; J gene: TRBJ1-1; clone size: -; V gene: TRBV10-2; CDR3 DNA: TGCGCCAGCAGTGCGGCAGGGATGACTGAAGCTTTCTTT; CDR3 protein: CASSAAGMTEAFF
D gene: -; J gene: TRBJ1-2; clone size: -; V gene: TRBV30; CDR3 DNA: TGTGCCTGGAGTGTGGGACTCCGCCGGGAGGGCTTC; CDR3 protein: CAWSVGLRREGF
D gene: TRBD2; J gene: TRBJ2-7; clone size: few; V gene: TRBV7-2; CDR3 DNA: TGTGCCAGCAGCTTAGCAGGGACTAGCGGCTACGAGCAGTACTTC; CDR3 protein: CASSLAGTSGYEQYF
D gene: TRBD1; J gene: TRBJ2-7; clone size: -; V gene: TRBV29-1; CDR3 DNA: TGCAGCGTGAAGAGGGCCGGGACAGGGCATTACGAGCAGTACTTC; CDR3 protein: CSVKRAGTGHYEQYF
D gene: -; J gene: TRBJ1-5; clone size: -; V gene: TRBV3-1/TRBV3-2; CDR3 DNA: TGTGCCAGCAGCCAAGCTACAGGGAGTCAGCCCCAGCATTTT; CDR3 protein: CASSQATGSQPQHF
D gene: -; J gene: TRBJ2-2; clone size: -; V gene: TRBV5-5; CDR3 DNA: TGTGCCAGCAGCTTTAGGCTAGCGCCCGGGGAGCTGTTTTTT; CDR3 protein: CASSFRLAPGELFF
D gene: TRBD1; J gene: TRBJ2-2; clone size: -; V gene: TRBV19; CDR3 DNA: TGTGCCAGTAAACCGACAGGGAGCACCGGGGAGCTGTTTTTT; CDR3 protein: CASKPTGSTGELFF
D gene: TRBD2; J gene: TRBJ2-1; clone size: -; V gene: TRBV10-2; CDR3 DNA: TGCGCCAGCAGAGCGAATTCGGGGGGACTTTATTCCTACAATGAGCAGTTCTTC; CDR3 protein: CASRANSGGLYSYNEQFF
D gene: TRBD1; J gene: TRBJ2-1; clone size: -; V gene: TRBV7-3; CDR3 DNA: TGTGCCAGCAGACCCGGGACAGGGGGAAATGAGCAGTTCTTC; CDR3 protein: CASRPGTGGNEQFF
D gene: -; J gene: TRBJ2-5; clone size: -; V gene: TRBV18; CDR3 DNA: TGTGCCAGCTCACCACGCGCAACGGAAGAGACCCAGTACTTC; CDR3 protein: CASSPRATEETQYF
D gene: -; J gene: TRBJ1-5; clone size: -; V gene: TRBV5-1; CDR3 DNA: TGCGCCAGCAGCGCGGGGGGCAATCAGCCCCAGCATTTT; CDR3 protein: CASSAGGNQPQHF
D gene: TRBD1; J gene: TRBJ1-2; clone size: few; V gene: TRBV6-5; CDR3 DNA: TGTGCCAGCAGTTTGGACAGGGGGCGCCGAGGCTACACCTTC; CDR3 protein: CASSLDRGRRGYTF
D gene: -; J gene: TRBJ2-1; clone size: once; V gene: TRBV20-1; CDR3 DNA: TGCAGTGCTCCTATCTACAATGAGCAGTTCTTC; CDR3 protein: CSAPIYNEQFF
D gene: -; J gene: TRBJ2-1; clone size: once; V gene: TRBV6-5; CDR3 DNA: TGTGCCAGCCGAGAATCCCTTGAGCAGTTCTTC; CDR3 protein: CASRESLEQFF
D gene: -; J gene: TRBJ2-5; clone size: -; V gene: TRBV18; CDR3 DNA: TGTGCCAGCTCACGGAGTCAAGGTGAAGAGACCCAGTACTTC; CDR3 protein: CASSRSQGEETQYF
D gene: TRBD1; J gene: TRBJ2-3; clone size: once; V gene: TRBV24-1; CDR3 DNA: TGTGCCACCAGTGACCCCGGGACAGGGAATCCTTATACGCAGTATTTT; CDR3 protein: CATSDPGTGNPYTQYF
D gene: TRBD2; J gene: TRBJ2-1; clone size: -; V gene: TRBV7-2; CDR3 DNA: TGTGCCAGCAGCTTATGGGTGGGGACTAGGTCAAATGAGCAGTTCTTC; CDR3 protein: CASSLWVGTRSNEQFF
D gene: -; J gene: TRBJ2-7; clone size: -; V gene: TRBV6-2/TRBV6-3; CDR3 DNA: TGTGCCAGCAGTTACGGCCACGAGCAGTACTTC; CDR3 protein: CASSYGHEQYF
D gene: TRBD2; J gene: TRBJ2-5; clone size: -; V gene: TRBV6-5; CDR3 DNA: TGTGCCAGCAGTTACGGGACTACGGACGTGGAGACCCAGTACTTC; CDR3 protein: CASSYGTTDVETQYF
D gene: TRBD1; J gene: TRBJ1-5; clone size: -; V gene: TRBV6-1; CDR3 DNA: TGTGCCAGCAGTGAAATGACAGGGCAGCCCCAGCATTTT; CDR3 protein: CASSEMTGQPQHF
D gene: -; J gene: TRBJ1-2; clone size: -; V gene: TRBV4-2; CDR3 DNA: TGTGCCAGCAGCCAACCCAGGGTGGGAAACTATGGCTACACCTTC; CDR3 protein: CASSQPRVGNYGYTF
D gene: -; J gene: TRBJ2-7; clone size: few; V gene: TRBV6-5; CDR3 DNA: TGTGCCAGCAGTTACGCCAGGGGTCCCTACGAGCAGTACTTC; CDR3 protein: CASSYARGPYEQYF
D gene: -; J gene: TRBJ1-2; clone size: -; V gene: TRBV5-1; CDR3 DNA: TGCGCCAGCAGCCGGGCAGGGGATTATGGCTACACCTTC; CDR3 protein: CASSRAGDYGYTF
D gene: TRBD2; J gene: TRBJ2-2; clone size: once; V gene: TRBV6-6; CDR3 DNA: TGTGCCAGCTTCCCAGCGACTAGCGGGGCGCTCGGGGAGCTGTTTTTT; CDR3 protein: CASFPATSGALGELFF
D gene: TRBD1; J gene: TRBJ1-1; clone size: once; V gene: TRBV29-1; CDR3 DNA: TGCAGCGCCTGGGGACAGGGAGAAACTGAAGCTTTCTTT; CDR3 protein: CSAWGQGETEAFF
D gene: TRBD2; J gene: TRBJ2-5; clone size: -; V gene: TRBV7-2; CDR3 DNA: TGTGCCAGCAGCCACCCGCGGGGGGGTAGGGAGACCCAGTACTTC; CDR3 protein: CASSHPRGGRETQYF
D gene: -; J gene: TRBJ1-6; clone size: -; V gene: TRBV11-2; CDR3 DNA: TGTGCCAGCAGCTTAGCTGCCGGGACTCATTCACCCCTCCACTTT; CDR3 protein: CASSLAAGTHSPLHF
D gene: -; J gene: TRBJ1-4; clone size: -; V gene: TRBV5-1; CDR3 DNA: TGCGCCAGCAGCTTGGGACACATAACTAATGAAAAACTGTTTTTT; CDR3 protein: CASSLGHITNEKLFF
D gene: TRBD2; J gene: TRBJ2-3; clone size: -; V gene: TRBV10-3; CDR3 DNA: TGTGCCATCAGTGACTTACTAGCGGGGGAAGATACGCAGTATTTT; CDR3 protein: CAISDLLAGEDTQYF
D gene: -; J gene: TRBJ1-1; clone size: few; V gene: TRBV19; CDR3 DNA: TGTGCCAGCCAAGGACAGATTGACACTGAAGCTTTCTTT; CDR3 protein: CASQGQIDTEAFF
D gene: TRBD2; J gene: TRBJ2-1; clone size: -; V gene: TRBV5-1; CDR3 DNA: TGCGCCAGGCCTAACGGACTAGCGGGAGTCAATGAGCAGTTCTTC; CDR3 protein: CARPNGLAGVNEQFF
D gene: TRBD2; J gene: TRBJ2-7; clone size: -; V gene: TRBV5-1; CDR3 DNA: TGCGCCAGCAGCTTTGGTTTCCGGACTAGCGGGAGGGTAGACTACGAGCAGTACTTC; CDR3 protein: CASSFGFRTSGRVDYEQYF
D gene: -; J gene: TRBJ1-6; clone size: few; V gene: TRBV9; CDR3 DNA: TGTGCCAGCAGCGTAGATCGCGCGAATTCACCCCTCCACTTT; CDR3 protein: CASSVDRANSPLHF
D gene: -; J gene: TRBJ1-4; clone size: -; V gene: TRBV5-7; CDR3 DNA: TGTGCCAGCAGGCTGACAGGCCCAACTAATGAAAAACTGTTTTTT; CDR3 protein: CASRLTGPTNEKLFF
D gene: -; J gene: TRBJ1-3; clone size: once; V gene: TRBV7-2; CDR3 DNA: TGTGCCAGCAGCCCTCTTAGCTCTGGAAACACCATATATTTT; CDR3 protein: CASSPLSSGNTIYF
D gene: TRBD1; J gene: TRBJ2-7; clone size: -; V gene: TRBV28; CDR3 DNA: TGTGCCAGCAGTTTATCAGGGGACAGGGGAGCCTACGAGCAGTACTTC; CDR3 protein: CASSLSGDRGAYEQYF
D gene: -; J gene: TRBJ2-5; clone size: -; V gene: TRBV29-1; CDR3 DNA: TGCAGCGTCACCGAGCTAAATCAAGAGACCCAGTACTTC; CDR3 protein: CSVTELNQETQYF
D gene: TRBD1; J gene: TRBJ2-1; clone size: -; V gene: TRBV6-5; CDR3 DNA: TGTGCCAGCAGTCAACAGGGGGCTCTTGGTGAGCAGTTCTTC; CDR3 protein: CASSQQGALGEQFF
D gene: -; J gene: TRBJ1-2; clone size: -; V gene: TRBV6-4; CDR3 DNA: TGTGCCAGCAGTGACCGGGTCGGGTATGGCTACACCTTC; CDR3 protein: CASSDRVGYGYTF
D gene: -; J gene: TRBJ1-1; clone size: -; V gene: TRBV5-4; CDR3 DNA: TGTGCCAGCAGCGGAGGACAGCAGAACACTGAAGCTTTCTTT; CDR3 protein: CASSGGQQNTEAFF
D gene: -; J gene: TRBJ2-5; clone size: -; V gene: TRBV27; CDR3 DNA: TGTGCCAGCAGTCCAGGTGGGACATCGACCCAGTACTTC; CDR3 protein: CASSPGGTSTQYF
D gene: TRBD1; J gene: TRBJ1-2; clone size: -; V gene: TRBV19; CDR3 DNA: TGTGCCAGTAGTCCTAATGGACAGGGGGCTCGGGGCTACACCTTC; CDR3 protein: CASSPNGQGARGYTF
D gene: -; J gene: TRBJ2-5; clone size: -; V gene: TRBV18; CDR3 DNA: TGTGCCAGCTCACCCTCCCAAGAGACCCAGTACTTC; CDR3 protein: CASSPSQETQYF
D gene: -; J gene: TRBJ1-1; clone size: -; V gene: TRBV12-3/TRBV12-4; CDR3 DNA: TGTGCCAGCACGCACGCGGGGAACACTGAAGCTTTCTTT; CDR3 protein: CASTHAGNTEAFF
D gene: -; J gene: TRBJ2-3; clone size: -; V gene: TRBV7-8; CDR3 DNA: TGTGCCAGCCAGGCTGGCGGAGGAGGGACAGATACGCAGTATTTT; CDR3 protein: CASQAGGGGTDTQYF
D gene: -; J gene: TRBJ1-5; clone size: few; V gene: TRBV3-1/TRBV3-2; CDR3 DNA: TGTGCCAGCAGCCAAACGATAACAGTAGATCAGCCCCAGCATTTT; CDR3 protein: CASSQTITVDQPQHF
D gene: TRBD1; J gene: TRBJ2-3; clone size: -; V gene: TRBV7-3; CDR3 DNA: TGTGCCAGCAGCTCGACAGGGGGGGATACGCAGTATTTT; CDR3 protein: CASSSTGGDTQYF
D gene: TRBD2; J gene: TRBJ2-1; clone size: -; V gene: TRBV20-1; CDR3 DNA: TGCAGTGCTAGTAGGCCTAGCGGGGGGGCAGGGAATGAGCAGTTCTTC; CDR3 protein: CSASRPSGGAGNEQFF
D gene: TRBD2; J gene: TRBJ2-1; clone size: -; V gene: TRBV28; CDR3 DNA: TGTGCCAGCACCGGGGCTAGCGGGAGTATAAGGGGTGAGCAGTTCTTC; CDR3 protein: CASTGASGSIRGEQFF